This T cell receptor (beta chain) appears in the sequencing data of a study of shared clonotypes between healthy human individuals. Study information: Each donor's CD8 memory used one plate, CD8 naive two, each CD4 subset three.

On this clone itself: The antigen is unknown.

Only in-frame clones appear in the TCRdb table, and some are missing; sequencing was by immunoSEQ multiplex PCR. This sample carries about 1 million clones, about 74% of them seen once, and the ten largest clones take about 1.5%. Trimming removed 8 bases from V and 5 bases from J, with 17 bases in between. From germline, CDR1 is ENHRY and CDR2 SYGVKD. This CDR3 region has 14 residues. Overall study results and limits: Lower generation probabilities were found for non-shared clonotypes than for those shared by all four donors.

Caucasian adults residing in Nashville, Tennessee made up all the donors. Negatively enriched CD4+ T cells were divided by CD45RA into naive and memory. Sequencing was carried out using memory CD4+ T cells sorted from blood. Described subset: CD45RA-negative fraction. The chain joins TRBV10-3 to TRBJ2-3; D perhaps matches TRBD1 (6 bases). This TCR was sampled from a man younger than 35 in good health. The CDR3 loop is CAIAPAKGGDTQYF. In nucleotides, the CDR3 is TGTGCCATCGCGCCCGCTAAAGGGGGAGATACGCAGTATTTT.